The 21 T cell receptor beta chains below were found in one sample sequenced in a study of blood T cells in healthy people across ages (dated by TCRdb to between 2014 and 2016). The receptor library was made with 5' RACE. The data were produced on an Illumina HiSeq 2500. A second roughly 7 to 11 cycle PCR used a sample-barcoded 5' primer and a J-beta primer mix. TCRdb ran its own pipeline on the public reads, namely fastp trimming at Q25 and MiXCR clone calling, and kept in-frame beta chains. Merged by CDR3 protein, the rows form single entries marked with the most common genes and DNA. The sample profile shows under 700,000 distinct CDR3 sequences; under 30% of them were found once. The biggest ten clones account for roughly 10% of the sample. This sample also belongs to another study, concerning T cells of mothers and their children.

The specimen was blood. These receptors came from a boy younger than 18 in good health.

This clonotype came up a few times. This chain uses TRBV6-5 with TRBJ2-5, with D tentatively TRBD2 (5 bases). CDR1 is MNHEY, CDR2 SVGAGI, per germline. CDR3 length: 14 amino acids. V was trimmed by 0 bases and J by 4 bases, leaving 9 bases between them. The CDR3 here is CASSYSGGGETQYF. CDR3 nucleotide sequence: TGTGCCAGCAGTTACTCAGGCGGAGGAGAGACCCAGTACTTC.

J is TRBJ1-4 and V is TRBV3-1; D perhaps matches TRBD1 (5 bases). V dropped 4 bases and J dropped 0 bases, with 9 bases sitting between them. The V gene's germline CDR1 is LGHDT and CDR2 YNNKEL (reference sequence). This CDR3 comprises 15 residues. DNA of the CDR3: TGTGCCAGCAGCCCGCGGGGGGCAACTAATGAAAAACTGTTTTTT. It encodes CASSPRGATNEKLFF. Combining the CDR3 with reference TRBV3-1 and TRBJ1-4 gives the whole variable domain DTAVSQTPKYLVTQMGNDKSIKCEQNLGHDTMYWYKQDSKKFLKIMFSYNNKELIINETVPNRFSPKSPDKAHLNLHINSLELGDSAVYFCASSPRGATNEKLFFGSGTQLSVL.

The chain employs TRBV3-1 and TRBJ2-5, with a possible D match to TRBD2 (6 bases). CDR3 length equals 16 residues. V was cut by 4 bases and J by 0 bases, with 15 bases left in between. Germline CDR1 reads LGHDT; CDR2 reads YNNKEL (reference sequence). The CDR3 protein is CASSPGTLVYQETQYF. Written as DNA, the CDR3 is TGTGCCAGCAGCCCTGGGACTCTAGTGTACCAAGAGACCCAGTACTTC.

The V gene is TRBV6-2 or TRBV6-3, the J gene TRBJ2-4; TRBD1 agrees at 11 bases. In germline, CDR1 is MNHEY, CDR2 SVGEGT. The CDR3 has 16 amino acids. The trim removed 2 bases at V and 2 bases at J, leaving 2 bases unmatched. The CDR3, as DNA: TGTGCCAGCAGTTACGGGACAGGGGGTTCCAAAAACATTCAGTACTTC. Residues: CASSYGTGGSKNIQYF.

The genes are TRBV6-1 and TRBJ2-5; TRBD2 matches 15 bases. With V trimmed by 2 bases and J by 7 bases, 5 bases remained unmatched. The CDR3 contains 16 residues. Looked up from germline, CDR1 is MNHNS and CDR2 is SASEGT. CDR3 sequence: CASSEREGLAGGTQYF. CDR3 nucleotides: TGTGCCAGCAGTGAAAGAGAGGGACTAGCGGGGGGGACCCAGTACTTC.

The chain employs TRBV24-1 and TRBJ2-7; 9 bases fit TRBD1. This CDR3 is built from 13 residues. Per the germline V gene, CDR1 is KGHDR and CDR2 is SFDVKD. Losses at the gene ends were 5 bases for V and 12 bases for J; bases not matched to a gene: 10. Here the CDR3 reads CATSAPGQGVLYF. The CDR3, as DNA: TGTGCCACCAGTGCACCGGGACAGGGAGTTTTGTACTTC.

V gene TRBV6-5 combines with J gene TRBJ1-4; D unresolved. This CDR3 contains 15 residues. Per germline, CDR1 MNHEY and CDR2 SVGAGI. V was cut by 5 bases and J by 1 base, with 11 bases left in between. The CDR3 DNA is TGTGCCAGCAGTAGAACCGACGGAACTAATGAAAAACTGTTTTTT. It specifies CASSRTDGTNEKLFF.

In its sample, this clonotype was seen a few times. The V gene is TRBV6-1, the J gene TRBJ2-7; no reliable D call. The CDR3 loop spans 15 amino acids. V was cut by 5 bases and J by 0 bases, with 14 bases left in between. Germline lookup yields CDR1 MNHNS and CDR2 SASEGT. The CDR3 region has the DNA TGTGCCAGCAGTAAACGACATCATAGCTCCTACGAGCAGTACTTC. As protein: CASSKRHHSSYEQYF.

The CDR3 region is CASGFDLLTSGTDADTQYF. The CDR3 region has the DNA TGTGCTAGTGGTTTCGACCTTTTAACTAGCGGGACGGACGCAGATACGCAGTATTTT. V and J are TRBV12-5 and TRBJ2-3; 10 bases are a match to TRBD2. V was pared by 3 bases and J by 4 bases, with 16 bases of the junction left unmatched. The CDR3 consists of 19 residues. Germline V CDR1 and CDR2: LGHNT, FRNRAP.

The CDR3 reads CAISPRALGTDTQYF. CDR3 bases: TGTGCCATCAGTCCCAGGGCCTTAGGCACAGATACGCAGTATTTT. The rearrangement links TRBV10-3 to TRBJ2-3; D may be TRBD1 (5 bases). Germline values: CDR1 ENHRY, CDR2 SYGVKD. Trimming removed 5 bases from V and 1 base from J, with 13 bases in between. This CDR3 comprises 15 residues.

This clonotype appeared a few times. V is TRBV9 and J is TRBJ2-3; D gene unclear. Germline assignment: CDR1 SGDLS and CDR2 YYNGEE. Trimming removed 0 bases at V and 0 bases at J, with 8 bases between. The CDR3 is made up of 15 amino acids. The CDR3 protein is CASSVEVQSTDTQYF. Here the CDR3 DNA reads TGTGCCAGCAGCGTAGAGGTACAGAGCACAGATACGCAGTATTTT.

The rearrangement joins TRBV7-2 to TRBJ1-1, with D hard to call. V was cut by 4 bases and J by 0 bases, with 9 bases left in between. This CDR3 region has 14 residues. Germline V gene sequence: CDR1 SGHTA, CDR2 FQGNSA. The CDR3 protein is CASSWMTVNTEAFF. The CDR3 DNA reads TGTGCCAGCAGCTGGATGACGGTGAACACTGAAGCTTTCTTT.

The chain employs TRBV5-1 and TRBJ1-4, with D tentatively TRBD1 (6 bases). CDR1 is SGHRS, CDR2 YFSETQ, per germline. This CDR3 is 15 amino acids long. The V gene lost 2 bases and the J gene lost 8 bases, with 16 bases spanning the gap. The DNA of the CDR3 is TGCGCCAGCAGCTTCTCACAGGGTGGAGGAGAAAAACTGTTTTTT. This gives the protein CASSFSQGGGEKLFF.

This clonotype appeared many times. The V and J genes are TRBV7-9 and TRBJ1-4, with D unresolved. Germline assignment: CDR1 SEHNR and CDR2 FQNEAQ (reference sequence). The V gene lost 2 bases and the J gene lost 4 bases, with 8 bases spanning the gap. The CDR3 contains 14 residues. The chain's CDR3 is CASSLRDGNEKLFF. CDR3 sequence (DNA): TGTGCCAGCAGCTTACGTGACGGTAATGAAAAACTGTTTTTT.

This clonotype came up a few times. The CDR3 sequence is CASSQSQGQDTQYF. The CDR3 DNA follows: TGCGCCAGCAGCCAATCCCAGGGCCAAGATACGCAGTATTTT. The gene calls are TRBV4-1 and TRBJ2-3, with D possibly matching TRBD1 (5 bases). CDR1 MGHRA and CDR2 YSYEKL come from the germline V gene. This CDR3 is 14 amino acids long. V lost 2 bases to trimming and J lost 5 bases, with 11 bases between them.

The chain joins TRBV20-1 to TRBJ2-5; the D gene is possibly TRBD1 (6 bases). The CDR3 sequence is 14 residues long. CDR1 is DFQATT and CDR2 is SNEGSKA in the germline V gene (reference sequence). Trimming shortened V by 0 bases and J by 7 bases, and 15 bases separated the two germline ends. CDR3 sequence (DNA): TGCAGTGCTAGAGAGGGCCAAAGAGGGGGGACCCAGTACTTC. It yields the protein CSAREGQRGGTQYF.

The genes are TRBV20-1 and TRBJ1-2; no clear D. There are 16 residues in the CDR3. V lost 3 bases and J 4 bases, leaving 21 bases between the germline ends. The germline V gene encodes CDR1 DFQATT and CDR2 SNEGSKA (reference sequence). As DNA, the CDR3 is TGCAGTGCTAGTATCTTCGGGCAGGAAAACTCCTATGGCTACACCTTC. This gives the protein CSASIFGQENSYGYTF.

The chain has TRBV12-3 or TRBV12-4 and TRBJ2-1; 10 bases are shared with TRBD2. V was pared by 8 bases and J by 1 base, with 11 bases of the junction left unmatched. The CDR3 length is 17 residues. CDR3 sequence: CASRQMLAGESYNEQFF. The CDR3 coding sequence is TGTGCCAGCCGCCAGATGCTAGCGGGGGAATCCTACAATGAGCAGTTCTTC.

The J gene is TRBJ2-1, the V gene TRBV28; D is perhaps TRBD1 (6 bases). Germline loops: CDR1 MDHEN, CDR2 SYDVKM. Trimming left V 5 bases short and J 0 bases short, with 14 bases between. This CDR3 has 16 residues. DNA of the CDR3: TGTGCCAGCAGTCCCCCAACAGGGAGCTCCTACAATGAGCAGTTCTTC. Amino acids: CASSPPTGSSYNEQFF.

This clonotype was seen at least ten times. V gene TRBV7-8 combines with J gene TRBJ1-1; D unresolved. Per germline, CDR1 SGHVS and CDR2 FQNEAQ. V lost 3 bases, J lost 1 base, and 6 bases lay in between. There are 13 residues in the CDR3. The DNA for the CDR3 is TGTGCCAGCAGCTTCGGACGGAACACTGAAGCTTTCTTT. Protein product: CASSFGRNTEAFF.

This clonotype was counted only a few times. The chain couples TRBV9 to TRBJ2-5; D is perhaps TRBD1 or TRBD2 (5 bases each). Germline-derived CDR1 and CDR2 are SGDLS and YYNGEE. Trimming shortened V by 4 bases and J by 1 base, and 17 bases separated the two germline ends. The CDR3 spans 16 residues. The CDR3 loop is CASSPGTLGIQETQYF. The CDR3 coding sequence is TGTGCCAGCAGCCCGGGGACCCTTGGGATCCAAGAGACCCAGTACTTC.